A selection of T cell receptor beta chains follows, all from one sample in a study of T cell changes during pregnancy in multiple sclerosis. The repertoire was sequenced with immunoSEQ multiplex PCR; TCRdb's copy has only in-frame clones and lacks some. Altogether around 50,000 clones are present, just under 90% being singletons, with the ten largest covering roughly 5%. Sequenced sample: peripheral blood from another person, used as feeder cells. These receptors were taken from a human donor whose cells served as feeder cells for cultures in a pregnancy study. Each CDR3 is given with its conserved first and last residue. A D gene is named only where the DNA matches it firmly. Clone size, where shown, is once, few, many, or a class for clones that have expanded.

>TRBD1|TRBV25-1|TRBJ2-1|.
CASSDRDSPYNEQFF
TGTGCCAGCAGTGACCGGGACAGTCCGTACAATGAGCAGTTCTTC
>.|TRBV6-6|TRBJ2-1|once
CASSYSKRAYNEQFF
TGTGCCAGCAGTTACTCGAAACGGGCCTACAATGAGCAGTTCTTC
>.|TRBV19|TRBJ1-4|.
CASSTSGPHEKLFF
TGTGCCAGTAGTACATCAGGGCCCCATGAAAAACTGTTTTTT
>TRBD2|TRBV19|TRBJ2-1|.
CASSGAGDTVGDEQFF
TGTGCCAGTAGCGGGGCGGGAGATACCGTTGGCGATGAGCAGTTCTTC
>TRBD1|TRBV30|TRBJ2-1|.
CAWSVQWDRQFF
TGTGCCTGGAGTGTACAGTGGGACAGACAGTTCTTC
>.|TRBV2|TRBJ1-1|.
CASTLTLNTEAFF
TGTGCCAGCACCTTGACCCTGAACACTGAAGCTTTCTTT
>.|TRBV15|TRBJ2-7|.
CATSRDVGAISHEQYF
TGTGCCACCAGCAGAGATGTCGGGGCCATTAGCCACGAGCAGTACTTC
>.|TRBV2|TRBJ2-7|.
CASSGLAHISYEQYF
TGTGCCAGCAGTGGGTTAGCCCATATCTCCTACGAGCAGTACTTC
>TRBD2|TRBV19|TRBJ2-2|few
CASRPTGLAGELFF
TGTGCCAGTAGACCGACCGGACTAGCCGGGGAGCTGTTTTTT
>.|TRBV27|TRBJ1-1|.
CASTLDSMNTEAFF
TGTGCCAGCACCCTGGACAGCATGAACACTGAAGCTTTCTTT
>.|TRBV7-2|TRBJ2-7|few
CASSSTPGEQYF
TGTGCCAGCAGCTCGACCCCTGGGGAGCAGTACTTC
>.|TRBV7-9|TRBJ1-6|.
CASSSGRTQSSYNSPLHF
TGTGCCAGCAGCTCTGGACGGACCCAAAGCTCCTATAATTCACCCCTCCACTTT
>TRBD1|TRBV9|TRBJ2-2|.
CASSPQGTGYTGELFF
TGTGCCAGCAGCCCCCAGGGGACAGGGTACACCGGGGAGCTGTTTTTT
>.|TRBV29-1|TRBJ2-2|.
CSARVTPRETGELFF
TGCAGCGCCCGCGTAACGCCGCGAGAGACCGGGGAGCTGTTTTTT
>.|TRBV18|TRBJ1-5|.
CASSQGGNQPQHF
TGTGCCAGCTCACAAGGTGGTAATCAGCCCCAGCATTTT
>.|TRBV5-5|TRBJ2-7|.
CASSLGQGSYEQYF
TGTGCCAGCAGCTTGGGTCAGGGCTCCTACGAGCAGTACTTC
>TRBD2|TRBV10-3|TRBJ2-3|.
CAISEPGLAGATDTQYF
TGTGCCATCAGTGAACCGGGACTAGCGGGGGCCACAGATACGCAGTATTTT
>TRBD1|TRBV6-4|TRBJ2-6|.
CATSPGTGSSGANVLTF
TGTGCCACCTCACCCGGGACAGGGTCTTCTGGGGCCAACGTCCTGACTTTC
>.|TRBV28|TRBJ1-3|.
CASTQPGALGNTIYF
TGTGCCAGCACCCAACCCGGGGCCCTAGGGAACACCATATATTTT
>.|TRBV9|TRBJ1-5|.
CASSVEFGGFQPQHF
TGTGCCAGCAGCGTAGAGTTCGGGGGATTTCAGCCCCAGCATTTT
>.|TRBV4-3|TRBJ2-3|.
CASSQEVFGKTQYF
TGCGCCAGCAGCCAAGAGGTGTTCGGGAAGACGCAGTATTTT
>.|TRBV29-1|TRBJ1-5|.
CSAKGGSGQPQHF
TGCAGCGCTAAAGGGGGGTCTGGGCAGCCCCAGCATTTT
>.|TRBV11-3|TRBJ1-6|few
CASSLSGDNSPLHF
TGTGCCAGCAGCTTATCGGGGGACAATTCACCCCTCCACTTT
>.|TRBV29-1|TRBJ2-7|.
CSVELQTANEQYF
TGCAGCGTTGAACTGCAGACAGCTAACGAGCAGTACTTC
>TRBD2|TRBV7-9|TRBJ2-4|.
CATGLAGGGKNIQYF
TGTGCCACCGGACTAGCGGGGGGCGGCAAAAACATTCAGTACTTC
>.|TRBV2|TRBJ2-5|.
CASNPPREETQYF
TGTGCCAGCAATCCCCCTAGGGAAGAGACCCAGTACTTC
>.|TRBV7-2|TRBJ1-1|.
CASSPKVRDTEAFF
TGTGCCAGCAGCCCAAAGGTCAGGGACACTGAAGCTTTCTTT
>.|TRBV5-4|TRBJ1-5|.
CASSLGGAGPNQPQHF
TGTGCCAGCAGCTTAGGGGGGGCAGGGCCTAATCAGCCCCAGCATTTT
>TRBD2|TRBV5-4|TRBJ2-3|.
CASSFTSGRGVDTQYF
TGTGCCAGCAGCTTTACTAGCGGGAGAGGGGTAGATACGCAGTATTTT
>.|TRBV28|TRBJ1-5|.
CASRWGGASNQPQHF
TGTGCCAGCAGGTGGGGGGGGGCTAGCAATCAGCCCCAGCATTTT
>TRBD1|TRBV18|TRBJ2-1|.
CASSLPGQGSYNEQFF
TGTGCCAGCTCACTACCGGGACAGGGATCCTACAATGAGCAGTTCTTC
>TRBD1|TRBV2|TRBJ2-7|.
CASSDGGTGVKQYF
TGTGCCAGCAGTGATGGGGGGACAGGGGTGAAGCAGTACTTC
>TRBD2|TRBV28|TRBJ2-1|.
CASSYPRLAGGWEQFF
TGTGCCAGCAGTTACCCTCGACTAGCGGGAGGGTGGGAGCAGTTCTTC
>.|TRBV14|TRBJ2-7|.
CASSQQGGVKQYF
TGTGCCAGCAGCCAACAGGGGGGGGTTAAGCAGTACTTC
>TRBD1|TRBV5-1|TRBJ1-1|.
CASSLGTETMNTEAFF
TGCGCCAGCAGCCTCGGGACAGAGACCATGAACACTGAAGCTTTCTTT
>.|TRBV6-6|TRBJ1-1|once
CASSYGIGGTEAFF
TGTGCCAGCAGTTACGGAATAGGAGGGACTGAAGCTTTCTTT